The following is a TCR beta chain sequence with its context. The specificity of this receptor is unknown. Base qualities are not at hand, and no much larger clone is one base apart. Rearranged TRB sequences spanning V, D and J segments were amplified by multiplex touch-down PCR using a mixed TRB-A/B primer pool. Illumina adapters and sample indices were attached to the amplicons through two consecutive PCR reactions run with Phusion HS II polymerase. Amplicons were gel-purified using the NucleoSpin Gel and PCR Clean-up kit and were subsequently checked with Qubit and an Agilent 2100 Bioanalyzer. Sequencing of libraries was carried out on an Illumina MiSeq in 600-cycle, single-indexed, paired-end runs. The source study handled its data this way. MiXCR versions 2.12 and 3.0.5 were used to process the TRB sequences. Each unique CDR3 nucleotide sequence was counted as one clone, and only productive sequences with at least two reads were retained. Shannon diversity, evenness, clonality (one minus evenness), and alpha-parameterized diversity profiles from alpha 0 to 5 were included as repertoire metrics. Generation probabilities of clones in paired pre- and post-chemotherapy samples were computed with the IGoR algorithm. In TCRdb, the public reads were trimmed at Q25 with fastp and aligned with MiXCR, with productive beta chains retained. Rows with a matching CDR3 protein are joined into one entry that keeps the most common DNA and genes. TCRdb's processing, not the authors' own work, is the source of the V and J calls. The sample table holds 10,000 to 11,000 distinct CDR3 sequences, of which around 38% were seen once. Roughly 1.5% of the sample goes to the ten largest clones.

TCR beta rearrangements were amplified from genomic DNA extracted from peripheral blood rather than from sorted cells or RNA. The CDR3, cysteine through phenylalanine, is 19 amino acids long. The sequence is cut down to CDR3 DNA, 57 bases in frame from base 1. V trim: 0 bases; J trim: 1 base; unmatched bases: 8. The CDR1 and CDR2 encoded by the germline V gene are MNHEY and SVGAGI. This sample is part of a study of T cell repertoires in aging, cancer and after chemotherapy (dated by TCRdb to the late 2010s). For context, the study as a whole: Donors were distributed across six age groups ranging from 30 or younger to 70 or older, with at least three individuals included per group. Control TCR repertoires from healthy donors were recorded across several months to years, and re-sampling revealed clear clonal overlap. About 8.3 million TCR reads were contained in the full dataset. The study profiled peripheral blood TCR beta repertoires from healthy donors and cancer patients to examine immunoaging and T cell reconstitution after chemotherapy. The cohort comprised some 220 cancer patients, approximately 91 with hematological and around 120 with solid cancers, plus 95 healthy donors as a reference group.

What the authors observed across the whole study: In both cancer cohorts, the median generation probability rose over the chemotherapy interval, which suggests that the repertoire was reconstituted through rebound thymic output. According to the authors, the repertoire data do not allow conclusions to be drawn about immunological memory after chemotherapy. In healthy donors, the decline in TCR diversity with age was mainly explained by loss of richness, whereas in cancer patients loss of evenness was also found to contribute. Compared with age-matched healthy donors, untreated patients with either hematological or solid cancers had significantly lower TCR diversity in the blood along with higher clonality.

The receptor comes from a human donor in good health. Sequencing was performed on blood. The rearranged chain carries TRBV6-5 and TRBJ1-3; 11 central bases correspond to TRBD1. For the CDR3, the sequence is CASSYSRRTGGASGNTIYF. Read as DNA, the sequence is TGTGCCAGCAGTTACTCGCGCCGGACAGGGGGCGCTTCTGGAAACACCATATATTTT.